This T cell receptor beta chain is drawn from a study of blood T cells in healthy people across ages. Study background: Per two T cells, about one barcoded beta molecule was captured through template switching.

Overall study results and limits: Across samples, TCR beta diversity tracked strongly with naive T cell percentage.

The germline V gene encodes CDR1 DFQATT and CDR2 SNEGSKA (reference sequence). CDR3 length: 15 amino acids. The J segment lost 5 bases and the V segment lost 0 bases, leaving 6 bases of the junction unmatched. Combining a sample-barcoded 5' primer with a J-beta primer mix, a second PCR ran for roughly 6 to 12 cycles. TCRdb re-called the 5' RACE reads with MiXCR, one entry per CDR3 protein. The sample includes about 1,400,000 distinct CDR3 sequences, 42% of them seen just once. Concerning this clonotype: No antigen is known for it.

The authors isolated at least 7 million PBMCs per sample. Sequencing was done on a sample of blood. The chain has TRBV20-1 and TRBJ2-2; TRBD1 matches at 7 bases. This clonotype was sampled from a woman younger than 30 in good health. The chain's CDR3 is CSARDSGTVTGELFF. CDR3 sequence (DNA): TGCAGTGCTAGAGATTCCGGGACAGTGACCGGGGAGCTGTTTTTT.